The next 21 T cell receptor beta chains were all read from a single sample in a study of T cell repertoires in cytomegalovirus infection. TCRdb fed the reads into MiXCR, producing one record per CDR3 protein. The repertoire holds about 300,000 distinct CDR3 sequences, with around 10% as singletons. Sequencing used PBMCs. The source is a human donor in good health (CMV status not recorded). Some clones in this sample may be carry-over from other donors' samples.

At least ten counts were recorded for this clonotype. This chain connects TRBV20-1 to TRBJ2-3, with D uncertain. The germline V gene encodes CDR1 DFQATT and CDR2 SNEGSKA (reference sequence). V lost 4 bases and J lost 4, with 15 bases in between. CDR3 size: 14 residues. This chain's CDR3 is CSAISSQKSDTQYF. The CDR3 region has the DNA TGCAGTGCTATAAGTAGTCAGAAGTCAGATACGCAGTATTTT.

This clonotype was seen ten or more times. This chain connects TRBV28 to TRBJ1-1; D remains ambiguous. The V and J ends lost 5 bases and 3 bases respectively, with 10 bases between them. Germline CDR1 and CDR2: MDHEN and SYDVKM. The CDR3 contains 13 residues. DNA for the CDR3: TGTGCCAGCAGTCTCCGACGGTACACTGAAGCTTTCTTT. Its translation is CASSLRRYTEAFF. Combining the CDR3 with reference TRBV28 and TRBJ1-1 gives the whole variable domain DVKVTQSSRYLVKRTGEKVFLECVQDMDHENMFWYRQDPGLGLRLIYFSYDVKMKEKGDIPEGYSVSREKKERFSLILESASTNQTSMYLCASSLRRYTEAFFGQGTRLTVV.

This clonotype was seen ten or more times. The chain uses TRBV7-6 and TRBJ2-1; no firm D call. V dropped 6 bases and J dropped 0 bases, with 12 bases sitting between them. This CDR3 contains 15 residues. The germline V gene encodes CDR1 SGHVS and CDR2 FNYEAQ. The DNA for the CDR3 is TGTGCCAGCAGTCCCGACATCAGCTCCTACAATGAGCAGTTCTTC. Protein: CASSPDISSYNEQFF.

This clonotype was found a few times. The CDR3 DNA is TGTGCCAGCAGCTTGGCGGCGGGGGGGCCCACCGGGGAGCTGTTTTTT. It translates to CASSLAAGGPTGELFF. V usage is TRBV7-6 and J usage is TRBJ2-2, with 9 nucleotides matching TRBD2. Germline loops: CDR1 SGHVS, CDR2 FNYEAQ. Trimming cost V 3 bases and J 4 bases; bases outside gene matches: 6. This CDR3 comprises 16 residues.

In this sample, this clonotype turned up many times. CDR3 DNA sequence: TGTGCCAGCAGTCGACCTCGGGACACTAACACCGGGGAGCTGTTTTTT. Its translation: CASSRPRDTNTGELFF. J is TRBJ2-2 and V is TRBV6-6; a weak D match, TRBD1 (6 bases). Looked up from germline, CDR1 is MNHNY and CDR2 is SVGAGI (reference sequence). Trimming removed 5 bases from V and 2 bases from J, with 15 bases in between. This CDR3 comprises 16 residues.

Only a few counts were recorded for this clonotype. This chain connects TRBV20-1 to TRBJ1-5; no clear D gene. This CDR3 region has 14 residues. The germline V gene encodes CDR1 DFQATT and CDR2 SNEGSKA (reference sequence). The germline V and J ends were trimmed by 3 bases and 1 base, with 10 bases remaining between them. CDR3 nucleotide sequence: TGCAGTGCTAGGCTCCTTGGCAGCAATCAGCCCCAGCATTTT. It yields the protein CSARLLGSNQPQHF.

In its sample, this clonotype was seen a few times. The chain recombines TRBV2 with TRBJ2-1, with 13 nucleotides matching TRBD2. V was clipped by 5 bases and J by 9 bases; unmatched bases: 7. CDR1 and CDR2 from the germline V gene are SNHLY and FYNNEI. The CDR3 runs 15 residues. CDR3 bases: TGTGCCAGCAGTCTACTAGCGGGGGGGCCCGGTGAGCAGTTCTTC. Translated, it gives CASSLLAGGPGEQFF.

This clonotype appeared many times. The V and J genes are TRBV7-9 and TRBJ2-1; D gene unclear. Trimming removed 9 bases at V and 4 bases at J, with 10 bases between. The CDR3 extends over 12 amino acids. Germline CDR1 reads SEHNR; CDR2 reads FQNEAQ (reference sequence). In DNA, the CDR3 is TGTGCCAGTACCCTCAGGTACAATGAGCAGTTCTTC. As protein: CASTLRYNEQFF.

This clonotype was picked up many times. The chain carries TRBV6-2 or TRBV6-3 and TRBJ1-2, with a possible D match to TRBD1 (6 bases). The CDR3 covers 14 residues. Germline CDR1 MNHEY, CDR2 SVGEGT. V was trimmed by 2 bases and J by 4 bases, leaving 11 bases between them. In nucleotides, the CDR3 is TGTGCCAGCAGTTACAATGGACAGATCTATGGCTACACCTTC. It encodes CASSYNGQIYGYTF.

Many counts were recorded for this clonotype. The CDR3 nucleotides are TGTGCCAGCACCCAGCCCCGGGACAGTTATCTTTCAAGGGATCAGCCCCAGCATTTT. Its protein is CASTQPRDSYLSRDQPQHF. The chain joins TRBV28 to TRBJ1-5; TRBD1 aligns across 7 bases. The CDR3 is 19 amino acids. V lost 7 bases and J lost 5; bases outside the gene matches: 23. Germline CDR1 reads MDHEN; CDR2 reads SYDVKM.

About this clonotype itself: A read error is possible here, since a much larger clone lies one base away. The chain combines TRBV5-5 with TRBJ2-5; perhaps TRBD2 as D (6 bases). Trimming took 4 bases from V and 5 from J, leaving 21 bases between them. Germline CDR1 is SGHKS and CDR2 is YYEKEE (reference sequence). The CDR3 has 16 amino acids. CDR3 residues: CASSPPGPRGRETQYF. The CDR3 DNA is TGTGCCAGCAGCCCCCCGGGACCTCGAGGGAGGGAGACCCAGTACTTC.

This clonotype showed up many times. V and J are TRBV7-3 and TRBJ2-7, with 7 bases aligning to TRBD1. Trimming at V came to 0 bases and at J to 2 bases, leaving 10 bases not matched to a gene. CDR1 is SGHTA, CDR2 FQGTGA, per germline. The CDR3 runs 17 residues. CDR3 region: CASSLTLRDSKAYEQYV. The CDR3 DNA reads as TGTGCCAGCAGCTTAACGCTCCGGGACAGTAAGGCCTACGAGCAGTACGTC.

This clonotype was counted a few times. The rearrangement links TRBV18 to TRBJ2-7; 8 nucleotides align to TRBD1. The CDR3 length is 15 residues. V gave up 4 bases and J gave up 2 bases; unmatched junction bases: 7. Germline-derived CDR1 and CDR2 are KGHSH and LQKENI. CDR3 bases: TGTGCCAGCTCACAAGACAGGGGAAGGGCCTACGAGCAGTACGTC. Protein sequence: CASSQDRGRAYEQYV.

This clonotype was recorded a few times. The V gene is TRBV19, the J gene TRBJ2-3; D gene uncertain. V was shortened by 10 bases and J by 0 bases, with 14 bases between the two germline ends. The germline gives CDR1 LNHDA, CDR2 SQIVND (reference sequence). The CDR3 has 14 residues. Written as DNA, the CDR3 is TGTGCCACGAAAGAACGTCCTAGCACAGATACGCAGTATTTT. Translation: CATKERPSTDTQYF.

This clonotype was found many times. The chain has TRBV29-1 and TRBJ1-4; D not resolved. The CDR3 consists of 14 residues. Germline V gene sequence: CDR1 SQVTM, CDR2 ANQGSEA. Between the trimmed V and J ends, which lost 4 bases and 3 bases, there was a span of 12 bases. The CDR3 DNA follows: TGCAGCGTTGGTTCGGGCCGTGCTAATGAAAAACTGTTTTTT. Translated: CSVGSGRANEKLFF.

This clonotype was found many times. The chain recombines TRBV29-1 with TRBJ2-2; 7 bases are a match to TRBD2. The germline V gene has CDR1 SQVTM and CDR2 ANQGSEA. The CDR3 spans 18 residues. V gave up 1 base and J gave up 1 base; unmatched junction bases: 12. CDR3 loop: CSVEASYLGGGNTGELFF. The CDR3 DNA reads TGCAGCGTTGAAGCTTCCTATCTAGGCGGGGGGAACACCGGGGAGCTGTTTTTT.

The CDR3, as DNA: TGCAGCGTTGAGTTGGGGTCAGATACGCAGTATTTT. Translated, it gives CSVELGSDTQYF. The chain has TRBV29-1 and TRBJ2-3; D remains unclear. Germline lookup yields CDR1 SQVTM and CDR2 ANQGSEA. This CDR3 has 12 residues. Between the trimmed V and J ends, which lost 3 bases and 4 bases, there was a span of 8 bases.

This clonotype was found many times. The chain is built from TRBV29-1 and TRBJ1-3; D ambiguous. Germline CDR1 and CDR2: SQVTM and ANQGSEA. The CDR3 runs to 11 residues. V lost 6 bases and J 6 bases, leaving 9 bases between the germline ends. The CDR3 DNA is TGCAGCGTGGATATGGAAAACACCATATATTTT. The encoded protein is CSVDMENTIYF.

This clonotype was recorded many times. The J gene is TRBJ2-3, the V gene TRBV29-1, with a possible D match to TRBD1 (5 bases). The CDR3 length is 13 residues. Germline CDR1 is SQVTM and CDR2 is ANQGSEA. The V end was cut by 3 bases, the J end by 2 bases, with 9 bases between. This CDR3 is CSVDRAPTDTQYF. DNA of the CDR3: TGCAGCGTTGACAGGGCCCCCACAGATACGCAGTATTTT.

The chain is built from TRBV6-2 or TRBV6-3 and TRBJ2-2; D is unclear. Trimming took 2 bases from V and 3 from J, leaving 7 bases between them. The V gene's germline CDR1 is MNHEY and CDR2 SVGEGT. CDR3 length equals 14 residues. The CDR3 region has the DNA TGTGCCAGCAGTTACATAGACCACACCGGGGAGCTGTTTTTT. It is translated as CASSYIDHTGELFF.

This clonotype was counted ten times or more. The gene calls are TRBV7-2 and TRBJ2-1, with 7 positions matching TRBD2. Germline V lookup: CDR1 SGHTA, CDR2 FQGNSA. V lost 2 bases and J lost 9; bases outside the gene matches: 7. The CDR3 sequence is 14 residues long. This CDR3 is CASSLRGWEGEQFF. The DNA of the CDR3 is TGTGCCAGCAGCTTAAGGGGCTGGGAGGGTGAGCAGTTCTTC. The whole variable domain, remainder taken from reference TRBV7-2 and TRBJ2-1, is GAGVSQSPSNKVTEKGKDVELRCDPISGHTALYWYRQSLGQGLEFLIYFQGNSAPDKSGLPSDRFSAERTGGSVSTLTIQRTQQEDSAVYLCASSLRGWEGEQFFGPGTRLTVL.